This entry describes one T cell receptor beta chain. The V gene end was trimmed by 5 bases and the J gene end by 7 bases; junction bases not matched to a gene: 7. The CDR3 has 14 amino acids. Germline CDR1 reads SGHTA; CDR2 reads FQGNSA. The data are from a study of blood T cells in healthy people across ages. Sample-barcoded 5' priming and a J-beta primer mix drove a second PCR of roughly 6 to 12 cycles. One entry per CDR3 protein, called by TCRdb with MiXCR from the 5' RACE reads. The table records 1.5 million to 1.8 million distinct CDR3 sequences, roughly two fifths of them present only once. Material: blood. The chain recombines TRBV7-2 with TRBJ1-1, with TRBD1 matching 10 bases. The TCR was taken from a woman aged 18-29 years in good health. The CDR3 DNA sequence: TGTGCCAGCAGCCCCGACAGGGGGCGCATTGAAGCTTTCTTT. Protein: CASSPDRGRIEAFF.